Included here is one TCR beta chain sequence, with context. Original handling: Amplifying reference gene primers gave estimates of nucleated cell counts. Clones were read by immunoSEQ multiplex PCR, and TCRdb kept only the in-frame ones, dropping some. V, J and clone size are taken as reported in that table, and D and trimming were inferred from the DNA itself. The sample lists about 220,000 clones, less than 85% seen once, with about 3.6% in the top ten. This specimen comes from a study of blood T cell repertoires in COVID-19. Overall study: Acute and convalescent COVID-19 samples came from the United States, Italy and Spain. PBMCs, B-cell-depleted T cells, or T cells provided the cDNA or gDNA that made up the material.

Germline values: CDR1 MNHNS, CDR2 SASEGT. The CDR3 loop spans 15 amino acids. Deletions cut 0 bases from V and 4 bases from J, with 12 bases between. The chain uses TRBV6-1 and TRBJ1-2, with unresolved D. The sequence was collected from a woman of 80 years or more with acute or convalescent COVID-19. The sequenced material came from peripheral blood. For the CDR3, the DNA is TGTGCCAGCAGTGAAGCGAGGTCCTCTTTCTATGGCTACACCTTC. Protein: CASSEARSSFYGYTF.